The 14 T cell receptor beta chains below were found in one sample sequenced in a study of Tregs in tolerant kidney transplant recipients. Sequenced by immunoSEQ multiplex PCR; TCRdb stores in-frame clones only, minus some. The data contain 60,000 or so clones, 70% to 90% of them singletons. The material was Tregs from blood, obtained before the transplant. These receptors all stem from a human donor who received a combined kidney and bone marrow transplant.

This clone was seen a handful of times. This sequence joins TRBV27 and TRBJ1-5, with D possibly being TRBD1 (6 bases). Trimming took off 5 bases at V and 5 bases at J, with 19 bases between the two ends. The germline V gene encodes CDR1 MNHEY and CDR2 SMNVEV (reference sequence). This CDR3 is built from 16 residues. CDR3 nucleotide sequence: TGTGCCAGCAGTCCGCGGGGAGGGGGGGGCGATCAGCCCCAGCATTTT. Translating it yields CASSPRGGGGDQPQHF.

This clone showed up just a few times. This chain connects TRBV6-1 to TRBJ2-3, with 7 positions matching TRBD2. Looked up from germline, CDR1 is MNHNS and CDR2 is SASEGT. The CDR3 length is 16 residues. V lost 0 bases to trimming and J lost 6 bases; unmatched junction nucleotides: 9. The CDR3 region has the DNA TGTGCCAGCAGTGAAGCGCTGGGGGGAGGGGTGGATACGCAGTATTTT. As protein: CASSEALGGGVDTQYF.

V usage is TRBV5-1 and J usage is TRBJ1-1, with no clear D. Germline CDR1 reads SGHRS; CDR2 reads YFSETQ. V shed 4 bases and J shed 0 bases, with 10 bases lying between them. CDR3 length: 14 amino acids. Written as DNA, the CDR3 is TGCGCCAGCAGCGTCGCCCGGTTGAACACTGAAGCTTTCTTT. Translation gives CASSVARLNTEAFF.

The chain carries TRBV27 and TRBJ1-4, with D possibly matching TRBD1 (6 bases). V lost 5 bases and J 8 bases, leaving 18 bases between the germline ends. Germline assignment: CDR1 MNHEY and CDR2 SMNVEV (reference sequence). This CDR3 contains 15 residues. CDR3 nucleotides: TGTGCCAGCAGTCCTCGGCAGGGGAGGTGGGAAAAACTGTTTTTT. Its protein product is CASSPRQGRWEKLFF.

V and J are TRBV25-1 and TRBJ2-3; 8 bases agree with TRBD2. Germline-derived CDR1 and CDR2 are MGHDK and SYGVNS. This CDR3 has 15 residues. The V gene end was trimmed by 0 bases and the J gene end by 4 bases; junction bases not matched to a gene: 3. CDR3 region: CASSEYRTSSDTQYF. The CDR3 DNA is TGTGCCAGCAGTGAATACAGGACTAGCTCAGATACGCAGTATTTT.

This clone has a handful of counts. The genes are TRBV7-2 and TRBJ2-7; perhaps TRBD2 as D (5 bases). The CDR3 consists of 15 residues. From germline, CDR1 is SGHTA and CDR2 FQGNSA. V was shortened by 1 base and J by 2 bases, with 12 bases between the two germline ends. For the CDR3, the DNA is TGTGCCAGCAGCTTAGGGGCGGGTGTGACCTACGAGCAGTACTTC. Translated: CASSLGAGVTYEQYF.

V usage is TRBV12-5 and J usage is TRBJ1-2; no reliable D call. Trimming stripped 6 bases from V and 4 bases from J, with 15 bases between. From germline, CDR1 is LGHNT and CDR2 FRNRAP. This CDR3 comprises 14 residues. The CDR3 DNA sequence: TGTGCTAGTGGCGAATGGTCGAGGCTCTATGGCTACACCTTC. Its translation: CASGEWSRLYGYTF.

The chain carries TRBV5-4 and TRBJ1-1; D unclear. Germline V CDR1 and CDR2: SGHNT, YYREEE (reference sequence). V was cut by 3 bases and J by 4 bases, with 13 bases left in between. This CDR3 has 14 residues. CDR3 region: CASSWTGKGTEAFF. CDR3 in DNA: TGTGCCAGCAGCTGGACTGGGAAGGGCACTGAAGCTTTCTTT.

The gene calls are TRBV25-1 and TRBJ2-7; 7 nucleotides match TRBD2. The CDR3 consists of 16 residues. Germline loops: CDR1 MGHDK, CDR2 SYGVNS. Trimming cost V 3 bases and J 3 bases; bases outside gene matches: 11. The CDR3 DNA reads TGTGCCAGCAGTGATCTAGAAGGACTAGGCCGCTACGAGCAGTACTTC. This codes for CASSDLEGLGRYEQYF.

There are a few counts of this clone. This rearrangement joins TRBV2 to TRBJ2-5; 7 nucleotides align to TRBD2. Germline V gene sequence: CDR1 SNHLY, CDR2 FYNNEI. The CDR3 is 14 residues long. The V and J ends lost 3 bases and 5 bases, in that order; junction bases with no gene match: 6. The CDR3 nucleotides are TGTGCCAGCAGTGACCCCCGGGACTACGAGACCCAGTACTTC. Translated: CASSDPRDYETQYF.

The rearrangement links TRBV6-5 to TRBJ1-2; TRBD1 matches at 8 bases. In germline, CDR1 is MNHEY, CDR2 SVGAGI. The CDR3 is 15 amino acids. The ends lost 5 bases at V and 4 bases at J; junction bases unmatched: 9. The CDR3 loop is CASSRRQGWIYGYTF. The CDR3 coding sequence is TGTGCCAGCAGTAGGAGACAGGGGTGGATCTATGGCTACACCTTC.

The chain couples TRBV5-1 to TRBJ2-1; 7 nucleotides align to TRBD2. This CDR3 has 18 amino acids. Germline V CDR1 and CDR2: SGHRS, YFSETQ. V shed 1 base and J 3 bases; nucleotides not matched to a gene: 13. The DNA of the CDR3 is TGCGCCAGCAGCTTGACCGCTCTAGTAGCTAGCGGCTACAATGAGCAGTTCTTC. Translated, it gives CASSLTALVASGYNEQFF.

CDR3 sequence: CASSYHISGANVLTF. CDR3 nucleotides: TGTGCCAGCAGTTACCATATCTCTGGGGCCAACGTCCTGACTTTC. The chain has TRBV6-5 and TRBJ2-6; D call uncertain. V shed 2 bases and J shed 0 bases, with 5 bases lying between them. Germline lookup yields CDR1 MNHEY and CDR2 SVGAGI. The CDR3 loop spans 15 amino acids.

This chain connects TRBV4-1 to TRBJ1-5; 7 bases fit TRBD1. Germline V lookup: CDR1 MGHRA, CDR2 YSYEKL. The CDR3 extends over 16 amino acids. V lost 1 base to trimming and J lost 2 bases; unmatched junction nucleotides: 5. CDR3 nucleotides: TGCGCCAGCAGCCAAGGACAGGGCCCCCGCAATCAGCCCCAGCATTTT. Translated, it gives CASSQGQGPRNQPQHF.